This record looks at one TCR beta chain sequence and its context. Time point: after trial treatment. The treatment is: LDRT plus nivolumab, ipilimumab, low-dose cyclophosphamide and aspirin (RACIN trial). Treatment of the donors consisted of nivolumab and ipilimumab (plus aspirin, low-dose cyclophosphamide and low-dose radiotherapy). This specimen comes from a study of low-dose radiotherapy and immunotherapy resistance in tumors. Study-level information: Every two weeks patients got nivolumab 240 mg flat dose, plus ipilimumab 1 mg/kg every six weeks, intravenously.

Trimming took off 4 bases at V and 5 bases at J, with 7 bases between the two ends. The CDR3 runs 12 residues. Primers targeting TRAV and TRBV primed first-strand cDNA, covering alpha and beta chains. For amplifying TCRs, the PCR ran for approximately 18 cycles with Phusion, which was used together with a constant-region primer and the adapter on the V primers. TCRdb re-derived calls from the reads in MiXCR, one entry per CDR3 protein. The data show around 100,000 distinct CDR3 sequences, less than 25% seen once. This TCR was recovered from a male donor with prostate cancer. The rearrangement links TRBV12-3 or TRBV12-4 to TRBJ2-3; D gene uncertain. The sample in question was PBMCs, obtained after low-dose radiotherapy plus immunotherapy. CDR3 in DNA: TGTGCCAGCAGTTCCGGATTAGATACGCAGTATTTT. Its translation: CASSSGLDTQYF.